The next 4 T cell receptor beta chains were all read from a single sample in a study of OX40 agonist ivuxolimab in advanced cancers. Only in-frame clones appear in the TCRdb table, and some are missing; sequencing was by immunoSEQ multiplex PCR. The sample consists of over 75,000 clones, about nine tenths of them appearing once. This specimen was CD4+ or CD8+ T cells sorted from blood, taken in a trial of the OX40 agonist ivuxolimab. Source of these receptors: an adult with an advanced solid tumor such as melanoma, head and neck, liver or kidney cancer.

V gene TRBV30 combines with J gene TRBJ2-5, with D possibly TRBD2 on 7 matching bases. Between the trimmed V and J ends, which lost 0 bases and 5 bases, there was a span of 10 bases. Germline CDR1 GTSNPN, CDR2 SVGIG (reference sequence). The CDR3 spans 13 residues. CDR3 sequence (DNA): TGTGCCTGGAGTGTAGGGGGGGATGAGACCCAGTACTTC. It encodes CAWSVGGDETQYF.

This clone was seen only once. This rearrangement joins TRBV6-5 to TRBJ2-7; no firm D call. The CDR3 runs 13 residues. The V gene's germline CDR1 is MNHEY and CDR2 SVGAGI. The V gene lost 5 bases and the J gene lost 2 bases, with 10 bases spanning the gap. In DNA, the CDR3 is TGTGCCAGCAGTCGACATGGGACCTACGAGCAGTACTTC. Its protein is CASSRHGTYEQYF.

The chain links TRBV11-2 to TRBJ2-7; perhaps D is TRBD1 or TRBD2 (6 bases each). The length of the CDR3 is 15 residues. The germline V and J ends were trimmed by 0 bases and 2 bases, with 11 bases remaining between them. The V gene's germline CDR1 is SGHAT and CDR2 FQNNGV. CDR3 sequence: CASSLDHGGTYEQYF. The CDR3 DNA sequence: TGTGCCAGCAGCTTAGATCACGGGGGCACCTACGAGCAGTACTTC.

This chain links TRBV5-1 with TRBJ2-7; weak D call: TRBD1 (6 bases). From germline, CDR1 is SGHRS and CDR2 YFSETQ. The CDR3 is made up of 14 amino acids. V was clipped by 1 base and J by 0 bases, with 8 bases between them. CDR3 in DNA: TGCGCCAGCAGCTTGACAGGGAGCTCCTACGAGCAGTACTTC. It codes for CASSLTGSSYEQYF.